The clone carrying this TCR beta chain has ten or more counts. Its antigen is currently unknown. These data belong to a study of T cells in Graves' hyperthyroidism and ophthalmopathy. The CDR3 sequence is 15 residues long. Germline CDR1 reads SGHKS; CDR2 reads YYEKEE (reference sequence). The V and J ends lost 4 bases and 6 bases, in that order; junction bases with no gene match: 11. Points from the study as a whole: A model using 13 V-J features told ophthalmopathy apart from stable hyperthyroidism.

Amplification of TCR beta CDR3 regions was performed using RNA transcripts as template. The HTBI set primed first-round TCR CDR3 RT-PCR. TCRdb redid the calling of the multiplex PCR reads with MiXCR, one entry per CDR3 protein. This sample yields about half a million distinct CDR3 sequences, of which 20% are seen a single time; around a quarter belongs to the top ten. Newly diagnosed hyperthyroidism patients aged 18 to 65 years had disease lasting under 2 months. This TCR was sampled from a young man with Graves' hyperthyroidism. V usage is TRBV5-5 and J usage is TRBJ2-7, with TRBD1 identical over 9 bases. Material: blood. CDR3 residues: CASSHLTGGTGEQYF. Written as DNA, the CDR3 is TGTGCCAGCAGCCACTTGACAGGGGGGACGGGCGAGCAGTACTTC.